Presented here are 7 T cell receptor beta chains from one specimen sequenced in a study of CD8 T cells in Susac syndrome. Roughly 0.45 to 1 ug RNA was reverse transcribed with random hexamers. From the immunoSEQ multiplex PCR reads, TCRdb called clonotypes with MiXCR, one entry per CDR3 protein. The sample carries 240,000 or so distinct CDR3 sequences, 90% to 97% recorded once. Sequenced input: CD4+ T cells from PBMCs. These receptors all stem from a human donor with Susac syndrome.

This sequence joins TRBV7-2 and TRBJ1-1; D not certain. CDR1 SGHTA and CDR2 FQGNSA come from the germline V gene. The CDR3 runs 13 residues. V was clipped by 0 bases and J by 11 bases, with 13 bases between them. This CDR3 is CASSLAGPVGAFF. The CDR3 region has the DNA TGTGCCAGCAGCTTAGCAGGCCCGGTCGGGGCTTTCTTT.

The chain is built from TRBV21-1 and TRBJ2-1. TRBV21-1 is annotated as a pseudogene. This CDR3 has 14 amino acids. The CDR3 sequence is CASSQKAPFIEQFF. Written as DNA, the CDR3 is TGTGCCAGCAGCCAAAAAGCTCCCTTCATTGAGCAGTTCTTC.

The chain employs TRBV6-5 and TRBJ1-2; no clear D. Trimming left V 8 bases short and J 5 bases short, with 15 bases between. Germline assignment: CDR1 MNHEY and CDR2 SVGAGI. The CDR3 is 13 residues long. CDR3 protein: CASSIAATYGYTF. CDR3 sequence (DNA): TGTGCCAGCTCCATAGCAGCGACGTATGGCTACACCTTC.

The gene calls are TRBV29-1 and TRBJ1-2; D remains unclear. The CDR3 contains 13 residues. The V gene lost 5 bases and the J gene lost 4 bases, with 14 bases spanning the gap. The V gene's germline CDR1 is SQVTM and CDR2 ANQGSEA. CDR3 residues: CSVRTLEGYGYTF. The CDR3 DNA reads TGCAGCGTTCGGACGTTGGAAGGCTATGGCTACACCTTC.

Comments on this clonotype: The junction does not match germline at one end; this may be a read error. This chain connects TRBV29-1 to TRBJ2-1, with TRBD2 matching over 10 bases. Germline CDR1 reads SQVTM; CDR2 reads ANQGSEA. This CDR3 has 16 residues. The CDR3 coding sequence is TGCAGCATTGAGTCCAGCGGGAGGGCTCGAAACAATGAGCAGTTCTTC. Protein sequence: CSIESSGRARNNEQFF.

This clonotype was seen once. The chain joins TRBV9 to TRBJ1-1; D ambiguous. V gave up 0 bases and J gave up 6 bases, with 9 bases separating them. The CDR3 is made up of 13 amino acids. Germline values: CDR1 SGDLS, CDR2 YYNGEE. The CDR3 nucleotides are TGTGCCAGCAGCGTAGTTTCTAACCCTGAAGCTTTCTTT. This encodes CASSVVSNPEAFF. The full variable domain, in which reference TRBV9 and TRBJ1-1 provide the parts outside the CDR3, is DSGVTQTPKHLITATGQRVTLRCSPRSGDLSVYWYQQSLDQGLQFLIQYYNGEERAKGNILERFSAQQFPDLHSELNLSSLELGDSALYFCASSVVSNPEAFFGQGTRLTVV.

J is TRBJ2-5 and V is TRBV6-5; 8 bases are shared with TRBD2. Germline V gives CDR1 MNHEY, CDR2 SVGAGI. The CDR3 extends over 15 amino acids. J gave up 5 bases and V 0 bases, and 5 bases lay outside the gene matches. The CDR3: CASSYSTSGHETQYF. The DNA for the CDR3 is TGTGCCAGCAGTTACTCTACTAGCGGTCATGAGACCCAGTACTTC.